This T cell receptor (beta chain) was retrieved from a study of OX40 agonist ivuxolimab in advanced cancers. Study information: Three dose-escalation patients had partial responses: one with hepatocellular carcinoma and two with cutaneous melanoma.

The CDR3 extends over 13 amino acids. Trimming shortened V by 5 bases and J by 6 bases, and 14 bases separated the two germline ends. CDR1 and CDR2 from the germline V gene are MNHEY and SMNVEV (reference sequence). Clones were sequenced by immunoSEQ multiplex PCR, and TCRdb holds only the in-frame ones, with some missing. The table lists 73,000 or so clones, 80% to 95% of them singletons. This chain uses TRBV27 with TRBJ2-7, with D perhaps matching TRBD2 (5 bases). The material sequenced was CD4+ or CD8+ T cells sorted from blood, taken in a trial of the OX40 agonist ivuxolimab. This receptor was obtained from an adult with an advanced solid tumor such as melanoma, head and neck, liver or kidney cancer. CDR3 sequence (DNA): TGTGCCAGCAGTCTGACCCGGGGATCCGAGCAGTACTTC. Translated: CASSLTRGSEQYF.